Included here is one TCR beta chain sequence, with context. Its antigen is unknown. Assay: immunoSEQ multiplex PCR; the TCRdb copy retains only in-frame clones and omits some. The table has around 1 million clones, about 80% seen once. The data are from a study of shared clonotypes between healthy human individuals. Background on the study: Two women and a few men aged 18 to 49 served as donors. Whole-study results and caveats: Non-shared clonotypes had lower generation probabilities than clonotypes shared by all four sorted-subset donors. Naive CD4 clonotype sharing across a handful of donors was approximately 5%.

Germline trimming cut 4 bases from V and 4 bases from J; bases unmatched to any gene: 4. The CDR3 is 14 amino acids. The germline CDR1 and CDR2 sequences are ENHRY and SYGVKD. Every donor, a Caucasian adult, lived in Nashville, Tennessee. The sequenced sample was memory CD4+ T cells sorted from blood. Subset denoted: CD45RA-negative fraction. The origin of this receptor is a man in his late teens or twenties in good health. This chain joins TRBV10-3 and TRBJ1-5, with 7 bases that match TRBD1. As DNA, the CDR3 is TGTGCCATCAGTGTCGGGACAGATAATCAGCCCCAGCATTTT. This codes for CAISVGTDNQPQHF.